Listed here are 8 T cell receptor beta chains from one sample, sequenced in a study of blood T cell repertoires in COVID-19. Clones were read by immunoSEQ multiplex PCR, and TCRdb kept only the in-frame ones, dropping some. The sample consists of fewer than 350,000 clones, around 90% of them appearing once. The source material was peripheral blood. The receptors were sampled from a man aged 25-40 years with COVID-19, enrolled during active disease.

The rearrangement uses TRBV9 and TRBJ2-1, with TRBD1 matching over 10 bases. The CDR3 extends over 17 amino acids. The V and J ends lost 3 bases and 0 bases, in that order; junction bases with no gene match: 6. The germline gives CDR1 SGDLS, CDR2 YYNGEE. The DNA for the CDR3 is TGTGCCAGCAGCGCGGCCCGGACAGGGGGCTCCTACAATGAGCAGTTCTTC. Translating it yields CASSAARTGGSYNEQFF.

This clone was counted ten times or more. The chain has TRBV7-9 and TRBJ1-3; D call uncertain. CDR1 is SEHNR and CDR2 is FQNEAQ in the germline V gene (reference sequence). The V and J ends lost 0 bases and 2 bases respectively, with 2 bases between them. CDR3 size: 13 residues. The CDR3: CASSLATGNTIYF. CDR3 in DNA: TGTGCCAGCAGCTTAGCTACTGGAAACACCATATATTTT.

This clone was seen once. A read error may account for a junction end that differs from germline. This CDR3 is also generated by other DNA sequences in the sample. The chain is built from TRBV4-3 and TRBJ1-2; TRBD1 matches 11 bases. Germline lookup yields CDR1 LGHNA and CDR2 YSLEER. The CDR3 contains 14 residues. CDR3 DNA sequence: TGCGCCAGCAGTCAAGGACAGGGGGCGGGTGGCTACACCTTC. Its protein product is CASSQGQGAGGYTF.

V is TRBV7-2 and J is TRBJ1-1; D might be TRBD1 (5 bases). V lost 7 bases to trimming and J lost 0 bases, with 9 bases between them. This CDR3 has 13 residues. CDR1 SGHTA and CDR2 FQGNSA come from the germline V gene. This chain's CDR3 is CASKGQMNTEAFF. CDR3 sequence (DNA): TGTGCCAGCAAGGGGCAGATGAACACTGAAGCTTTCTTT.

The rearrangement links TRBV6-5 to TRBJ1-2; possibly TRBD1 for D (6 bases). CDR1 and CDR2 from the germline V gene are MNHEY and SVGAGI. CDR3 length equals 15 residues. V was clipped by 9 bases and J by 1 base, with 18 bases between them. The DNA for the CDR3 is TGTGCCAGTCAATACGGACAGACCAGTAACTATGGCTACACCTTC. It is translated as CASQYGQTSNYGYTF.

The chain is built from TRBV12-3 or TRBV12-4 and TRBJ2-1; D perhaps matches TRBD1 (5 bases). CDR3 length: 13 residues. V was cut by 3 bases and J by 4 bases, with 7 bases left in between. The CDR3 nucleotides read TGTGCCAGCAGTTTCGACAGTTACAATGAGCAGTTCTTC. Protein sequence: CASSFDSYNEQFF.

The chain carries TRBV12-3 or TRBV12-4 and TRBJ2-5, with a weak D call TRBD2 (5 bases). Trimming left V 5 bases short and J 14 bases short, with 15 bases between. This CDR3 contains 11 residues. CDR3: CASSSSGMPYF. The DNA of the CDR3 is TGTGCCAGCAGTAGCTCCGGGATGCCCTACTTC.

The V call is TRBV7-2, the J call TRBJ1-1; D is unresolved. The CDR3 contains 18 residues. The germline gives CDR1 SGHTA, CDR2 FQGNSA. Trimming left V 5 bases short and J 0 bases short, with 22 bases between. The CDR3 DNA follows: TGTGCCAGCAGCCCTTCGGGAGAGTCCCTCTGGATGAACACTGAAGCTTTCTTT. This codes for CASSPSGESLWMNTEAFF. Full variable domain (outside the CDR3, taken from reference TRBV7-2 and TRBJ1-1): GAGVSQSPSNKVTEKGKDVELRCDPISGHTALYWYRQSLGQGLEFLIYFQGNSAPDKSGLPSDRFSAERTGGSVSTLTIQRTQQEDSAVYLCASSPSGESLWMNTEAFFGQGTRLTVV.